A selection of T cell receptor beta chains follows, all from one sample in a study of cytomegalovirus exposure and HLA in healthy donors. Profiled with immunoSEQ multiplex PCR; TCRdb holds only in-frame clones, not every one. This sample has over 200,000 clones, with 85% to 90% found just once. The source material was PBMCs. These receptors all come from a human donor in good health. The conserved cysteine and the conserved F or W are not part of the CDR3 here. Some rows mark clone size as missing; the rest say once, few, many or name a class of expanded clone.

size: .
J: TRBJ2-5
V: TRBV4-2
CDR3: ASSQDRDRLGETQY

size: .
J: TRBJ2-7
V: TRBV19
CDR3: ATRKDGTGSPYEQY

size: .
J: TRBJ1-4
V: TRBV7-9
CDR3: ASSLARFRGRGEKLF

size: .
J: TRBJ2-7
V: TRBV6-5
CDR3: ASSYSWDRVGEQY

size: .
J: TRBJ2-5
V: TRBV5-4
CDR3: ASSLLGTGQRETQY

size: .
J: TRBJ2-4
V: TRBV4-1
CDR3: ASSRTVSRNIQY

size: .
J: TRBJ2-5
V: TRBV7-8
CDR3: ASSDSGGATQETQY

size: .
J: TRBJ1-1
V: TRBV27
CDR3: ASSLSREGGVNTEAF

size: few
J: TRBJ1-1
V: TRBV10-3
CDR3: AATTDLNTEAF

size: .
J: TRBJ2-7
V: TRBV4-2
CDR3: ASSPASGSGEQY

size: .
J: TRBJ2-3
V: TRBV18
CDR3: ASSPYDTHTDTQY

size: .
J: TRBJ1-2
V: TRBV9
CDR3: ASSVNDRYGYT

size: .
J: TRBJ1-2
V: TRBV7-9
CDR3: ASSQSGQPGYGYT

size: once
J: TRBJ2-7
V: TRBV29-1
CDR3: SGGETYEQY

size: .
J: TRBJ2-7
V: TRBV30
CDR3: AWSVGQGVNEQY

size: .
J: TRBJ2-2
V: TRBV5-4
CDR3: ASSFPSGELF

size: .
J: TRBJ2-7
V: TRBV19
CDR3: ASSLGSGRPYEQY

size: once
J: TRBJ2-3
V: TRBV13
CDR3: ASTRAGGTDTQY

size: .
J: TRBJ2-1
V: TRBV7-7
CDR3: ASSLRGSGDEQF

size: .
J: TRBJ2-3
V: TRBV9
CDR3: ASSFRTGRDTQY

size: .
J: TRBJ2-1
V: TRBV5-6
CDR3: ASSLLREQF

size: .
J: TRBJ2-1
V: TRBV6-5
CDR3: ASSYGGGVNEQF

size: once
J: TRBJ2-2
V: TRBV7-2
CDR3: ASITLGGAGTGELF

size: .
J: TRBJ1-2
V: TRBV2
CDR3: ASKRTTANYGYT

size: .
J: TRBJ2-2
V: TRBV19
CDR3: ASSISGRTPRDTGELF

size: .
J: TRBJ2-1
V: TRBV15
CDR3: ATSPRKGISGSSYNEQF

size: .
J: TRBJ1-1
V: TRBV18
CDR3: ASSPRTNRDSRNTEAF

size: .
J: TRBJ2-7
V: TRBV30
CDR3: AWSALAGYEQY

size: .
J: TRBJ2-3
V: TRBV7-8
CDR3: ASSSNKQLWTSGSIGTDTQY

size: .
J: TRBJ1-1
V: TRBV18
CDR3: ASSPPSRQMNTEAF

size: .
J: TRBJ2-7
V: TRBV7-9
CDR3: ASSLVTSGAYEQY

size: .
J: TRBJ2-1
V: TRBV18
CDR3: ASSPSGLRSSYNEQF

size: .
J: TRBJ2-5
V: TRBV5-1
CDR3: ASSLGLYSSYQETQY

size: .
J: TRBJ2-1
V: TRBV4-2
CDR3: ASSPWTSGRKHEQF

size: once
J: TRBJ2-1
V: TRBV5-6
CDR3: ASSPREAPYNEQF

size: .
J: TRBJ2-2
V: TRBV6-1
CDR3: ASSDGDRGLAGELF

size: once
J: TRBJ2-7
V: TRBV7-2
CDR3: ASSLEAPGHHSYEQY

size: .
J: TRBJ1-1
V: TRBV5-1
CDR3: ASSSQGEGTEAF

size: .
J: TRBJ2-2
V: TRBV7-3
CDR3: ASSLHSGKNTGELF

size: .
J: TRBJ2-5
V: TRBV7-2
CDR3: ASREQETQY

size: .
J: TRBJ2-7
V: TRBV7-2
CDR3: ASSVSSGSRNEQY

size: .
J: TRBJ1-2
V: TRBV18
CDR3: ASSPVAGASHGSGYT

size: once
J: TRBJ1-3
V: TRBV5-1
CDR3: ASSLGAGPSSGNTIY

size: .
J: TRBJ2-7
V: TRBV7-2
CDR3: ASSLTGQNQYEQY

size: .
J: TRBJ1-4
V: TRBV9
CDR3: ASSPRADNEKLF

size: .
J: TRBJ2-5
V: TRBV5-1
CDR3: ASSLRTDQETQY

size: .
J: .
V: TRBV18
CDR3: ASFSNWAEQY

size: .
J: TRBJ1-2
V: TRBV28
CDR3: ASSLGDRFHGYT

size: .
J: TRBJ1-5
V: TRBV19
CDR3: ASSMDRTSNQPQH

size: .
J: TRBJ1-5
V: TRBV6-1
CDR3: ASSVSRTGRYSNQPQH

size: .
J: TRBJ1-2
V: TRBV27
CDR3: ASKTAGTGPYGYT

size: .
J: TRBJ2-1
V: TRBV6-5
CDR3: ASSRPGLDNEQF